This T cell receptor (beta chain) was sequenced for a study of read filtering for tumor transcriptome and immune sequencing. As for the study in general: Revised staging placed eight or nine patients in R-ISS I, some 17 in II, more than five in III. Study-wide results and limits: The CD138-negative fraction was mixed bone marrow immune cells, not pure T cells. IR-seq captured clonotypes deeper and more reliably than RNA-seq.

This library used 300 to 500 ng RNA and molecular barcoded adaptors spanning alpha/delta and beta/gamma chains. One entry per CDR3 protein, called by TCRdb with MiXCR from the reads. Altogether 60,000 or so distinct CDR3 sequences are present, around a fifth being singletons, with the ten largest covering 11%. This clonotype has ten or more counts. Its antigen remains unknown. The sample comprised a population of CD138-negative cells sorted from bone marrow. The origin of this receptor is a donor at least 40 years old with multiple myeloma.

The CDR3 protein is CASSPRGVSYEQYF. CDR3 DNA: TGCGCCAGCAGCCCCCGCGGGGTCAGCTACGAGCAGTACTTC. V and J are TRBV4-1 and TRBJ2-7, with D possibly being TRBD2 (6 bases). The length of the CDR3 is 14 residues. Trimming left V 4 bases short and J 3 bases short, with 13 bases between. Per germline, CDR1 MGHRA and CDR2 YSYEKL.